The present TCR beta chain was sequenced within a study of shared clonotypes between healthy human individuals. On the study more broadly: Each donor had three CD4 naive, three CD4 memory, two CD8 naive and one CD8 memory plate. The study, taken as a whole, reports: The generation probabilities recorded for non-shared clonotypes fell below those of clonotypes shared by all four donors. It was the few donors that limited the genetic and exposure-history diversity represented.

Terminally differentiated effector memory CD45RA+ cells were excluded by CCR7 positive selection of CD45RO-negative cells. Trimming removed 5 bases at V and 5 bases at J, with 21 bases between. CDR3 size: 16 residues. Germline loops: CDR1 MGHDK, CDR2 SYGVNS. Details on this clone: The antigen is unknown.

Per the authors' pipeline: ImmunoSEQ yielded junction-only sequences lacking quality scores, so filtering differed. Generated by immunoSEQ multiplex PCR, the TCRdb table keeps only in-frame clones and is missing some. That table is the source of V, J and clone size, and D and trimming were worked out from the DNA. The sample includes about 2 million clones, about 95% of them seen just once. The sequenced material came from naive CD8+ T cells sorted from blood. The receptor's source is a man between 18 and 29 years old in good health. This chain connects TRBV25-1 to TRBJ2-5; tentatively, D is TRBD1 (6 bases). The CDR3 DNA reads as TGTGCCAGCAGTCCCCCTCGGACAGATTTAAGGGAGACCCAGTACTTC. Protein sequence: CASSPPRTDLRETQYF.